The rows below give T cell receptor beta chains drawn from one sample of a study of blood T cell repertoires in COVID-19. This table comes from immunoSEQ multiplex PCR, and its TCRdb copy is limited to in-frame clones, with some not included. The data show around 400,000 clones, 70% to 90% seen once. Sequenced sample: peripheral blood. The origin of the receptors is a man aged 40-55 years with acute or convalescent COVID-19. CDR3s include the opening cysteine and the closing phenylalanine or tryptophan. A D gene is named only where the DNA matches it firmly. Clone size is given for some rows only: seen once, a few or many times, or a class if the clone is expanded.

d_call	j_call	v_call	clone_size	cdr3_nt	cdr3_aa
.	TRBJ2-1	TRBV2	.	TGTGCCAGCAGTGATACTAGTCGCAATGAGCAGTTCTTC	CASSDTSRNEQFF
.	TRBJ2-5	TRBV20-1	.	TGCAGTATCTCGGAAGAGACCCAGTACTTC	CSISEETQYF
.	TRBJ1-2	TRBV28	.	TGTGCCAGCAGTTCCCAGGGTGGGTATGGCTACACCTTC	CASSSQGGYGYTF
TRBD2	TRBJ2-7	TRBV5-8	.	TGTGCCAGCAGCGCGGGACTAGCGGGGCTCGACGAGCAGTACTTC	CASSAGLAGLDEQYF
.	TRBJ2-1	TRBV5-5	.	TGTGCCAGCAGCTTTATGCCGGCTAGAGGTTCACGGGAGCAGTTCTTC	CASSFMPARGSREQFF
TRBD1	TRBJ1-2	TRBV7-2	.	TGTGCCAGCAGCCCGGCCGGGACAGGGGCACTAGATGGCTACACCTTC	CASSPAGTGALDGYTF
.	TRBJ1-6	TRBV7-6	once	TGTGCCAGCAGCCCCGTCGCCGGGAGTAATTCACCCCTCCACTTT	CASSPVAGSNSPLHF
TRBD1	TRBJ1-4	TRBV2	.	TGTGCCAGCACCAGGACAGGGTCAACTAATGAAAAACTGTTTTTT	CASTRTGSTNEKLFF
.	TRBJ2-1	TRBV4-2	.	TGTGCCAGCAGCCAAGAGGAGGGAAACTCCTACAATGAGCAGTTCTTC	CASSQEEGNSYNEQFF
.	TRBJ2-3	TRBV3-1/TRBV3-2	.	TGTGCCAGCAGCCATCCCGGGACAGATACGCAGTATTTT	CASSHPGTDTQYF
TRBD2	TRBJ2-3	TRBV13	few	TGTGCCAGCAGCTCGATCCCGGGACTAGCGCTCACAGATACGCAGTATTTT	CASSSIPGLALTDTQYF
.	TRBJ2-4	TRBV5-1	.	TGCGCCAGCAGCTCGTTTGCCGCCGGAGCCAAAAACATTCAGTACTTC	CASSSFAAGAKNIQYF
.	TRBJ2-7	TRBV5-6	.	TGTGCCAGCAGTACTGGGCCCCTCCGCGAGCAGTACTTC	CASSTGPLREQYF
.	TRBJ2-1	TRBV27	few	TGTGCCACCCGGCGGCCGACAGCCAACCGTTACAATGAGCAGTTCTTC	CATRRPTANRYNEQFF
.	TRBJ1-1	TRBV10-2	.	TGCGCCAGCAGTGGGAGAATGTCTGAAGCTTTCTTT	CASSGRMSEAFF
TRBD2	TRBJ2-5	TRBV9	.	TGTGCCAGCGGGGGACTAGCGGGGGACCTCCAAGAGACCCAGTACTTC	CASGGLAGDLQETQYF
TRBD2	TRBJ2-3	TRBV28	.	TGTGCCAGCAGTTCCGGAGCGGGGTTTGGGGCTGCCACAGATACGCAGTATTTT	CASSSGAGFGAATDTQYF
.	TRBJ2-2	TRBV13	once	TGTGCCAGCAGCTACCGTCCAGGGGGGCCCGGGGAGCTGTTTTTT	CASSYRPGGPGELFF
TRBD1	TRBJ1-2	TRBV6-2/TRBV6-3	.	TGTGCCAGCAGTTATAAGGGACAGGATTTTTATGGCTACACCTTC	CASSYKGQDFYGYTF
.	TRBJ2-1	TRBV27	few	TGTGCCAGCAGTAACAGCGGAAGGAGCTCCTACAATGAGCAGTTCTTC	CASSNSGRSSYNEQFF
.	TRBJ1-6	TRBV3-1/TRBV3-2	.	TGTGCCAGCGCCGGCGGGGGGAATAATTCACCCCTCCACTTT	CASAGGGNNSPLHF
TRBD1	TRBJ1-2	TRBV10-3	.	TGTGCCATCAGGAACCGGGACAGGGCCGATCGAGCTAACTATGGCTACACCTTC	CAIRNRDRADRANYGYTF
.	TRBJ2-5	TRBV27	.	TGTGCCAGCAGTCCGACTCCGGTGATCCAGGGGACCCAGTACTTC	CASSPTPVIQGTQYF